Listed below are T cell receptor beta chains from one sample, sequenced in a study of identical twins. From the 5' RACE reads, TCRdb called clonotypes with MiXCR, one entry per CDR3 protein. Here the sample spans under 450,000 distinct CDR3 sequences, around 20% being singletons. Specimen: naive T cells sorted from blood. The origin of the receptors is a man in his fifties or sixties in good health. The CDR3 runs from the conserved cysteine through the conserved F or W. Each record gives: J gene, D gene, clone size, V gene, CDR3 protein, CDR3 DNA. D genes are given only for firm matches. Expanded clones are given a class, and other clones once, few, many or no size at all.

TRBJ2-7,.,.,TRBV18,CASSPPRLPYEQYF,TGTGCCAGCTCACCACCCAGGTTACCCTACGAGCAGTACTTC
TRBJ1-2,TRBD1,.,TRBV6-2/TRBV6-3,CASSNKRTGDYYGYTF,TGTGCCAGCAGTAATAAGCGGACAGGGGACTACTATGGCTACACCTTC
TRBJ2-7,.,few,TRBV7-2,CASSLAPDWPYEQYF,TGTGCCAGCAGCTTAGCCCCGGATTGGCCCTACGAGCAGTACTTC
TRBJ2-3,.,few,TRBV5-1,CASKAVTSTDTQYF,TGCGCCAGCAAAGCGGTAACTAGCACAGATACGCAGTATTTT
TRBJ2-5,TRBD1,many,TRBV6-5,CASSYSGQGWPETQYF,TGTGCCAGCAGTTACTCGGGACAGGGGTGGCCAGAGACCCAGTACTTC
TRBJ2-1,TRBD2,.,TRBV5-1,CASSLGLAGGIGSYNEQFF,TGCGCCAGCAGCTTGGGACTAGCGGGAGGGATTGGCTCCTACAATGAGCAGTTCTTC
TRBJ2-7,TRBD1,.,TRBV7-2,CASSSSGQGAHEQYF,TGTGCCAGCAGCTCCTCGGGACAGGGGGCCCACGAGCAGTACTTC
TRBJ2-5,TRBD2,.,TRBV29-1,CSVAGTSESQETQYF,TGCAGCGTCGCCGGGACTAGCGAAAGCCAAGAGACCCAGTACTTC
TRBJ2-7,TRBD2,many,TRBV11-2,CASSLEAGSYEQYF,TGTGCCAGCAGCTTAGAAGCGGGGTCCTACGAGCAGTACTTC
TRBJ2-2,TRBD1,.,TRBV20-1,CSASTGGRVTGELFF,TGCAGTGCTAGTACAGGGGGACGGGTCACCGGGGAGCTGTTTTTT
TRBJ2-2,.,many,TRBV20-1,CSARDDGIGTGELFF,TGCAGTGCTAGAGATGACGGGATAGGCACCGGGGAGCTGTTTTTT
TRBJ2-1,.,few,TRBV27,CASSLGVASLEQFF,TGTGCCAGCAGTTTAGGAGTAGCTTCCCTGGAGCAGTTCTTC
TRBJ1-5,.,many,TRBV6-1,CASSPLGAASNQPQHF,TGTGCCAGCAGCCCTCTCGGGGCAGCTAGCAATCAGCCCCAGCATTTT
TRBJ2-7,.,many,TRBV28,CASRRTEYEQYF,TGTGCCAGCAGGAGGACTGAATACGAGCAGTACTTC
TRBJ2-2,.,few,TRBV5-6,CASSFGPQNTGELFF,TGTGCCAGCAGCTTTGGACCTCAGAACACCGGGGAGCTGTTTTTT
TRBJ1-5,.,many,TRBV5-5,CASSLGWWGNQPQHF,TGTGCCAGCAGCTTGGGCTGGTGGGGGAATCAGCCCCAGCATTTT
TRBJ2-7,TRBD2,many,TRBV20-1,CSARALAGVYEQYF,TGCAGTGCTAGAGCTCTAGCGGGAGTCTACGAGCAGTACTTC
TRBJ2-3,TRBD2,.,TRBV29-1,CSVTGGGDTQYF,TGCAGCGTTACGGGAGGAGGAGATACGCAGTATTTT
TRBJ2-7,TRBD2,few,TRBV20-1,CSASSGLSYEQYF,TGCAGTGCCTCTAGCGGGCTCTCCTACGAGCAGTACTTC
TRBJ2-7,TRBD2,.,TRBV20-1,CSARVPSGRYEQYF,TGCAGTGCTAGGGTCCCTAGCGGGAGGTACGAGCAGTACTTC
TRBJ2-1,TRBD2,many,TRBV7-9,CASSLTSGDYNEQFF,TGTGCCAGCAGCTTAACTAGCGGGGACTACAATGAGCAGTTCTTC
TRBJ2-7,.,few,TRBV20-1,CSASGGSYEQYF,TGCAGTGCTAGCGGGGGCTCCTACGAGCAGTACTTC
TRBJ2-3,TRBD2,.,TRBV12-3/TRBV12-4,CASSDREDTTDTQYF,TGTGCCAGCAGCGACCGGGAGGACACCACAGATACGCAGTATTTT
TRBJ1-2,TRBD1,.,TRBV20-1,CSARRDRGDYGYTF,TGCAGTGCTAGAAGGGACAGGGGGGATTATGGCTACACCTTC
TRBJ2-7,TRBD1,few,TRBV20-1,CSALPDRDLYEQYF,TGCAGTGCTCTCCCGGACAGGGATCTCTACGAGCAGTACTTC
TRBJ2-3,TRBD1,.,TRBV12-3/TRBV12-4,CASSGQGAGPDTQYF,TGTGCCAGCAGCGGACAGGGGGCTGGACCAGATACGCAGTATTTT
TRBJ1-5,TRBD1,few,TRBV7-6,CASSARNRDRGNQPQHF,TGTGCCAGCAGCGCCCGGAACCGGGACAGGGGCAATCAGCCCCAGCATTTT
TRBJ1-1,TRBD1,many,TRBV4-2,CASSQDLAYWTGGERAFF,TGTGCCAGCAGCCAAGACCTCGCCTATTGGACAGGGGGCGAAAGGGCTTTCTTT
TRBJ2-2,.,few,TRBV5-6,CASSHPTGELFF,TGTGCCAGCAGCCATCCTACCGGGGAGCTGTTTTTT
TRBJ2-7,.,many,TRBV20-1,CSARARNSYEQYF,TGCAGTGCTAGAGCTAGGAACTCCTACGAGCAGTACTTC
TRBJ2-4,.,many,TRBV18,CASSPQGTAKNIQYF,TGTGCCAGCTCACCACAGGGTACCGCCAAAAACATTCAGTACTTC
TRBJ2-4,TRBD1,few,TRBV20-1,CSASTGQGAKNIQYF,TGCAGTGCTAGCACGGGACAGGGGGCGAAAAACATTCAGTACTTC
TRBJ2-2,.,.,TRBV5-1,CASSFGAGSGAGELFF,TGCGCCAGCAGCTTTGGCGCGGGGTCGGGTGCCGGGGAGCTGTTTTTT
TRBJ1-1,.,.,TRBV7-8,CASSLGGRAWTEAFF,TGTGCCAGCAGCTTAGGGGGCAGGGCCTGGACTGAAGCTTTCTTT
TRBJ2-1,.,few,TRBV7-9,CASSLTEGGYNEQFF,TGTGCCAGCAGCTTAACGGAGGGAGGCTACAATGAGCAGTTCTTC
TRBJ2-2,.,few,TRBV7-2,CASSSSTRTGELFF,TGTGCCAGCAGCTCAAGTACTAGGACCGGGGAGCTGTTTTTT
TRBJ2-5,.,few,TRBV7-9,CASSLVGMEETQYF,TGTGCCAGCAGCTTAGTGGGGATGGAAGAGACCCAGTACTTC
TRBJ2-5,.,.,TRBV2,CASSRGRAETQYF,TGTGCCAGCAGTAGGGGACGTGCGGAGACCCAGTACTTC
TRBJ2-1,.,.,TRBV6-2/TRBV6-3,CASSGGLDEQFF,TGTGCCAGCAGTGGGGGACTGGACGAGCAGTTCTTC
TRBJ1-1,.,.,TRBV2,CGRGGNTEAFF,TGTGGCCGCGGGGGGAACACTGAAGCTTTCTTT
TRBJ1-5,.,few,TRBV20-1,CSALGSSNQPQHF,TGCAGTGCCCTAGGATCTAGCAATCAGCCCCAGCATTTT
TRBJ2-7,.,many,TRBV6-1,CASSPGPFYEQYF,TGTGCCAGCAGTCCAGGACCCTTCTACGAGCAGTACTTC
TRBJ2-2,TRBD2,few,TRBV12-3/TRBV12-4,CASAEGGGYTGELFF,TGTGCCAGCGCCGAGGGCGGGGGTTACACCGGGGAGCTGTTTTTT
TRBJ2-1,.,many,TRBV10-3,CAIKGDSYNEQFF,TGTGCCATCAAAGGGGACTCCTACAATGAGCAGTTCTTC
TRBJ2-7,.,many,TRBV5-1,CASSLTSQAPRAYEQYF,TGCGCCAGCAGCCTTACCTCTCAAGCGCCAAGAGCCTACGAGCAGTACTTC
TRBJ2-7,.,many,TRBV12-3/TRBV12-4,CASSLVRGNEQYF,TGTGCCAGCAGTTTAGTTAGGGGGAACGAGCAGTACTTC
TRBJ2-2,.,few,TRBV6-2/TRBV6-3,CASRGGRTGELFF,TGTGCCAGCCGCGGCGGTCGGACCGGGGAGCTGTTTTTT
TRBJ2-2,TRBD2,many,TRBV20-1,CSAVGLAARSFTGELFF,TGCAGTGCTGTCGGACTAGCCGCAAGGTCGTTCACCGGGGAGCTGTTTTTT
TRBJ2-1,.,many,TRBV20-1,CSARDRNEQFF,TGCAGTGCTAGAGACCGTAATGAGCAGTTCTTC
TRBJ1-4,TRBD1,few,TRBV20-1,CSARDVAGQGGEKLFF,TGCAGTGCTAGAGACGTCGCGGGGCAGGGGGGTGAAAAACTGTTTTTT
TRBJ2-1,.,few,TRBV4-3,CASSQEQYNSYNEQFF,TGCGCCAGCAGCCAAGAACAGTACAACTCCTACAATGAGCAGTTCTTC
TRBJ2-3,.,.,TRBV6-1,CASRVWGSTDTQYF,TGTGCCAGCAGGGTCTGGGGGTCCACAGATACGCAGTATTTT
TRBJ2-3,TRBD1,few,TRBV7-8,CASSLIQGVGDTQYF,TGTGCCAGCAGCTTAATACAGGGGGTAGGAGATACGCAGTATTTT
TRBJ2-7,.,many,TRBV4-3,CASSQDLGNYEQYF,TGCGCCAGCAGCCAAGATCTGGGGAACTACGAGCAGTACTTC
TRBJ1-1,.,few,TRBV7-2,CASSLFDRTTPAFF,TGTGCCAGCAGCTTATTTGACAGGACTACTCCAGCTTTCTTT
TRBJ1-5,.,many,TRBV29-1,CSVEVGGVGQPQHF,TGCAGCGTTGAAGTCGGGGGTGTGGGTCAGCCCCAGCATTTT
TRBJ1-2,.,.,TRBV5-1,CASSLGNSIYTF,TGCGCCAGCAGCTTGGGTAACTCCATCTACACCTTC
TRBJ2-3,.,.,TRBV6-2/TRBV6-3,CASRAELLSTDTQYF,TGTGCCAGCAGAGCAGAATTACTGAGCACAGATACGCAGTATTTT
TRBJ2-7,TRBD2,.,TRBV12-3/TRBV12-4,CASSPGLAGGGYF,TGTGCCAGCAGTCCTGGACTAGCGGGAGGAGGGTACTTC
TRBJ2-5,TRBD1,few,TRBV9,CASSAGQGLETQYF,TGTGCCAGCAGCGCGGGACAGGGTTTGGAGACCCAGTACTTC